This T cell receptor beta chain was found in a study of cytomegalovirus exposure and HLA in healthy donors. This clone appeared a single time. Its antigen is not identified. The PCR employed 60 Vbeta primers together with 13 Jbeta primers. Here immunoSEQ multiplex PCR was the method, and the copy in TCRdb shows in-frame clones only, minus some. The profile shows 120,000 or so clones, around 77% of them singletons. Study-level points and caveats: An analysis that came later showed most CMV-associated TCR beta chains appearing HLA-restricted. The study put under 200 TCR beta chains on its list as cytomegalovirus-associated.

Sequencing was carried out using PBMCs. The origin of this receptor is a man younger than 35 in good health and CMV-seropositive.

The CDR3 DNA reads TGTGCCAGCAGCTTGGTCGGGGTTGTCTACGAGCAGTACTTC. Its translation is CASSLVGVVYEQYF. The chain recombines TRBV5-6 with TRBJ2-7; tentative D call: TRBD2 (5 bases). The germline V gene has CDR1 SGHDT and CDR2 YYEEEE. Trimming stripped 0 bases from V and 3 bases from J, with 10 bases between. CDR3 length: 14 residues.